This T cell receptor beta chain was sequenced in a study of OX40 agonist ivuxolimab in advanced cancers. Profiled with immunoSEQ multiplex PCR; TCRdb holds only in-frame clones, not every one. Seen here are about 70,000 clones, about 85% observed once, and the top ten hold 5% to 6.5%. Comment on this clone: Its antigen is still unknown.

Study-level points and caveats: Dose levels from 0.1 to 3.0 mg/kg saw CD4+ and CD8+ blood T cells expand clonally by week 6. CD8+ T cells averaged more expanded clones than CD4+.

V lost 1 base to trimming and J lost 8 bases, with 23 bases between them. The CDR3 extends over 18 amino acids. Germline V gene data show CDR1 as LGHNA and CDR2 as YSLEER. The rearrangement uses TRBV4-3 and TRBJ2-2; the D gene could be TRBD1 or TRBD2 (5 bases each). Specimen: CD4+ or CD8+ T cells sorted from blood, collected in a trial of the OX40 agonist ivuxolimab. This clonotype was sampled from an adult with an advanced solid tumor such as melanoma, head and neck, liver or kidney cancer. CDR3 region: CASSQVLGTAVQYGELFF. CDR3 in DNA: TGCGCCAGCAGCCAAGTACTGGGGACCGCCGTCCAGTATGGGGAGCTGTTTTTT.